The present TCR beta chain was sequenced within a study of PD-L1 blockade in urothelial cancer. Urothelial carcinoma in patients was locally advanced or metastatic. The data were produced by immunoSEQ multiplex PCR, yet TCRdb's version contains in-frame clones alone and is incomplete. The sample lists around 22,000 clones, around 85% occurring once. This CDR3 is 13 amino acids long. The V gene's germline CDR1 is SGHKS and CDR2 YYEKEE (reference sequence). V dropped 1 base and J dropped 0 bases, with 5 bases sitting between them. The source is a man in his fifties or sixties with urothelial cancer. The rearrangement links TRBV5-5 to TRBJ2-7; no reliable D call. Sequencing used PBMCs, obtained around atezolizumab (anti-PD-L1) treatment. The CDR3 nucleotides read TGTGCCAGCAGCTTGCGGTCCTCCTACGAGCAGTACTTC. It yields the protein CASSLRSSYEQYF.